Presented here are 28 T cell receptor beta chains from one specimen sequenced in a study of control samples from healthy donors and cancer patients. TCRdb's table, derived via immunoSEQ multiplex PCR, lists solely in-frame clones and lacks some. Of 170,000 or so clones in the sample, about nine tenths were seen once. The sequencing sample was made of blood. Every receptor here comes from a woman aged 40-49 years in good health.

The genes are TRBV5-4 and TRBJ2-2, with 9 bases fitting TRBD2. This CDR3 spans 16 amino acids. Germline V lookup: CDR1 SGHNT, CDR2 YYREEE (reference sequence). V lost 0 bases and J lost 4; bases outside the gene matches: 4. The CDR3 sequence: CASSLAVLAGTGELFF. The CDR3 bases are TGTGCCAGCAGCTTGGCCGTACTAGCGGGCACCGGGGAGCTGTTTTTT.

The chain combines TRBV7-9 with TRBJ2-5; 7 nucleotides align to TRBD1. V lost 1 base, J lost 2 bases, and 10 bases stayed unmatched. In germline, CDR1 is SEHNR, CDR2 FQNEAQ (reference sequence). The CDR3 loop spans 17 amino acids. DNA of the CDR3: TGTGCCAGCAGCTTAGTAAATTTTGGGACAGCACAAGAGACCCAGTACTTC. Amino acid sequence: CASSLVNFGTAQETQYF.

The V and J genes are TRBV5-1 and TRBJ1-2; 7 bases are a match to TRBD1. The trim removed 4 bases at V and 8 bases at J, leaving 5 bases unmatched. Germline V gene data show CDR1 as SGHRS and CDR2 as YFSETQ. The CDR3 runs to 12 residues. CDR3 sequence reads: CASSTTGEGYTF. The CDR3 bases are TGCGCCAGCAGCACCACAGGGGAGGGCTACACCTTC.

The chain combines TRBV3-1 (or the pseudogene TRBV3-2) with TRBJ2-6; D is unclear. V lost 3 bases to trimming and J lost 1 base, with 4 bases between them. The CDR3 spans 14 residues. In germline, CDR1 is LGHDT, CDR2 YNNKEL (reference sequence). The CDR3 protein is CASSQGSGANVLTF. The CDR3 DNA sequence: TGTGCCAGCAGCCAGGGATCTGGGGCCAACGTCCTGACTTTC.

The chain couples TRBV5-1 to TRBJ2-2; tentatively, D is TRBD1 (6 bases). Germline V gene data show CDR1 as SGHRS and CDR2 as YFSETQ. Trimming left V 3 bases short and J 3 bases short, with 12 bases between. This CDR3 contains 15 residues. CDR3 bases: TGCGCCAGCAGCTCTACAGGGTCCTACACCGGGGAGCTGTTTTTT. Translation gives CASSSTGSYTGELFF. Full variable domain (rest looked up from reference TRBV5-1 and TRBJ2-2): KAGVTQTPRYLIKTRGQQVTLSCSPISGHRSVSWYQQTPGQGLQFLFEYFSETQRNKGNFPGRFSGRQFSNSRSEMNVSTLELGDSALYLCASSSTGSYTGELFFGEGSRLTVL.

This chain uses TRBV3-1 (or the pseudogene TRBV3-2) with TRBJ1-2; D possibly corresponds to TRBD1 (5 bases). CDR3 size: 15 residues. Trimming left V 4 bases short and J 3 bases short, with 15 bases between. Germline V gene data show CDR1 as LGHDT and CDR2 as YNNKEL (reference sequence). The CDR3 DNA follows: TGTGCCAGCAGCCGGATCGGGGTAGGGGACTATGGCTACACCTTC. Its protein is CASSRIGVGDYGYTF.

The chain joins TRBV5-1 to TRBJ1-2; D ambiguous. CDR3 length: 14 amino acids. CDR1 and CDR2 from the germline V gene are SGHRS and YFSETQ. V was trimmed by 0 bases and J by 4 bases, leaving 10 bases between them. CDR3 coding DNA: TGCGCCAGCAGCTTGGATCCGGGGATCTATGGCTACACCTTC. As protein: CASSLDPGIYGYTF.

This chain links TRBV27 with TRBJ1-2, with D unclear. Deletions cut 6 bases from V and 4 bases from J, with 12 bases between. Germline V CDR1 and CDR2: MNHEY, SMNVEV (reference sequence). This CDR3 has 13 amino acids. CDR3: CASSPSSSYGYTF. The DNA for the CDR3 is TGTGCCAGCAGCCCGTCCTCCAGCTATGGCTACACCTTC.

The chain links TRBV18 to TRBJ1-4; a possible D gene is TRBD1 (6 bases). Germline-derived CDR1 and CDR2 are KGHSH and LQKENI. V was shortened by 4 bases and J by 2 bases, with 8 bases between the two germline ends. The CDR3 is 14 amino acids. CDR3 in DNA: TGTGCCAGCTCACGGGACACTACTAATGAAAAACTGTTTTTT. It translates to CASSRDTTNEKLFF.

The V call is TRBV27, the J call TRBJ2-3; 10 positions match TRBD2. The germline CDR1 and CDR2 sequences are MNHEY and SMNVEV (reference sequence). Trimming at V came to 5 bases and at J to 3 bases, leaving 14 bases not matched to a gene. The CDR3 is made up of 18 amino acids. CDR3 in amino acids: CASSPRSLAGGATDTQYF. The CDR3 coding sequence is TGTGCCAGCAGTCCCCGATCCTTAGCGGGGGGAGCAACAGATACGCAGTATTTT.

This sequence joins TRBV3-1 (or the pseudogene TRBV3-2) and TRBJ2-7, with a possible D match to TRBD2 (5 bases). Germline loops: CDR1 LGHDT, CDR2 YNNKEL (reference sequence). The CDR3 runs 12 residues. Trimming removed 7 bases at V and 6 bases at J, with 13 bases between. The CDR3 loop reads CASNSVGVEQYF. The CDR3 region has the DNA TGTGCCAGCAATTCCGTCGGGGTCGAGCAGTACTTC.

J is TRBJ2-5 and V is TRBV7-8, with 9 positions matching TRBD2. CDR3 length: 16 residues. Germline CDR1 SGHVS, CDR2 FQNEAQ. V gave up 4 bases and J gave up 5 bases; unmatched junction bases: 11. CDR3 DNA: TGTGCCAGCAGCTCCATCCGCGGGGGGGCCGGGGAGACCCAGTACTTC. Translated: CASSSIRGGAGETQYF.

With respect to this clone: At one end, the junction sequence differs from germline, possibly due to a read error. V gene TRBV6-5 combines with J gene TRBJ1-1; 7 bases map to TRBD1. In germline, CDR1 is MNHEY, CDR2 SVGAGI. The CDR3 has 12 residues. In DNA form, the CDR3 reads TGTGCCAGCAGTCCACAACAGGGGATGAAGGTCTTT. It codes for CASSPQQGMKVF.

This clone was seen once. J is TRBJ2-5 and V is TRBV7-8, with TRBD1 matching 9 bases. J gave up 5 bases and V 5 bases, and 6 bases lay outside the gene matches. Germline V gives CDR1 SGHVS, CDR2 FQNEAQ. This CDR3 contains 14 residues. The CDR3 sequence is CASSGRDRAETQYF. In DNA, the CDR3 is TGTGCCAGCAGCGGACGGGACAGGGCGGAGACCCAGTACTTC.

This clone turned up a few times. V and J are TRBV2 and TRBJ1-1, with 9 bases lining up with TRBD1. The CDR3 loop spans 15 amino acids. V dropped 5 bases and J dropped 6; count of bases not matched to a gene: 10. Germline values: CDR1 SNHLY, CDR2 FYNNEI. The CDR3 loop is CASSRTGTGKSEAFF. The CDR3 DNA sequence: TGTGCCAGCAGTAGAACCGGGACAGGGAAATCTGAAGCTTTCTTT.

The rearrangement uses TRBV4-1 and TRBJ2-7; D perhaps matches TRBD2 (6 bases). The CDR3 sequence is 14 residues long. The V end was cut by 0 bases, the J end by 7 bases, with 13 bases between. Germline assignment: CDR1 MGHRA and CDR2 YSYEKL. The chain's CDR3 is CASSQEGRAGEQYF. The CDR3 DNA reads TGCGCCAGCAGCCAAGAAGGCAGGGCGGGGGAGCAGTACTTC.

This sequence joins TRBV7-9 and TRBJ1-4; a possible D gene is TRBD1 (6 bases). Germline CDR1 reads SEHNR; CDR2 reads FQNEAQ (reference sequence). V was pared by 5 bases and J by 7 bases, with 17 bases between. The CDR3 sequence is 15 residues long. CDR3 coding DNA: TGTGCCAGCAGCACCCTTTGGGGGGCCGGTGAAAAACTGTTTTTT. This translates into CASSTLWGAGEKLFF.

This chain joins TRBV5-1 and TRBJ1-1; weak D call: TRBD1 (5 bases). CDR1 is SGHRS and CDR2 is YFSETQ in the germline V gene. The CDR3 totals 13 residues. Trimming cost V 2 bases and J 3 bases, with 8 bases left between them. The DNA for the CDR3 is TGCGCCAGCAGCTTTGGGGCCTACACTGAAGCTTTCTTT. Translation gives CASSFGAYTEAFF.

V is TRBV3-1 (or the pseudogene TRBV3-2) and J is TRBJ2-7; D is perhaps TRBD1 (6 bases). The CDR3 covers 14 residues. Trimming cost V 3 bases and J 2 bases, with 11 bases left between them. Germline CDR1 reads LGHDT; CDR2 reads YNNKEL (reference sequence). The CDR3 spells CASSHLGATYEQYF. The CDR3 DNA follows: TGTGCCAGCAGCCATCTGGGGGCCACCTACGAGCAGTACTTC.

This chain uses TRBV6-1 with TRBJ2-7, with D unclear. The CDR3 loop spans 13 amino acids. Trimming cost V 0 bases and J 3 bases, with 6 bases left between them. Per germline, CDR1 MNHNS and CDR2 SASEGT. DNA of the CDR3: TGTGCCAGCAGTGAAGCGCCTCACTACGAGCAGTACTTC. Amino acids: CASSEAPHYEQYF.

The chain combines TRBV6-1 with TRBJ2-1, with 9 bases aligning to TRBD2. CDR1 MNHNS and CDR2 SASEGT come from the germline V gene. With V trimmed by 2 bases and J by 1 base, 3 bases remained unmatched. The CDR3 totals 16 residues. The CDR3 DNA reads TGTGCCAGCAGTGAATCACTAGCGGGTTCCTACAATGAGCAGTTCTTC. It specifies CASSESLAGSYNEQFF.

The V call is TRBV7-8, the J call TRBJ2-7; D ambiguous. CDR3 length: 13 residues. V was trimmed by 4 bases and J by 3 bases, leaving 10 bases between them. The germline gives CDR1 SGHVS, CDR2 FQNEAQ. The CDR3 spells CASSSRNDYEQYF. The CDR3 DNA follows: TGTGCCAGCAGCTCCCGTAATGACTACGAGCAGTACTTC.

The chain couples TRBV7-8 to TRBJ1-2, with 8 nucleotides matching TRBD1. In germline, CDR1 is SGHVS, CDR2 FQNEAQ. The CDR3 totals 16 residues. The J segment lost 6 bases and the V segment lost 3 bases, leaving 12 bases of the junction unmatched. The CDR3 DNA is TGTGCCAGCAGCTTTACAGGGGGGATAATCACCGATGGCTACACCTTC. It is translated as CASSFTGGIITDGYTF.

The rearrangement joins TRBV29-1 to TRBJ1-3; no firm D call. Germline CDR1 SQVTM, CDR2 ANQGSEA. The CDR3 covers 14 residues. Trimming pared 7 bases from V and 2 bases from J, leaving 15 bases between. The CDR3 DNA follows: TGCAGCGCGCTAGGAGGTAACACTGGAAACACCATATATTTT. Translation gives CSALGGNTGNTIYF.

The chain's CDR3 is CASSVGGGQGLRGYTF. The CDR3 DNA is TGTGCCAGCAGCGTAGGTGGGGGACAGGGGCTGCGTGGCTACACCTTC. The genes are TRBV9 and TRBJ1-2; 10 bases map to TRBD1. Germline loops: CDR1 SGDLS, CDR2 YYNGEE. The CDR3 contains 16 residues. V dropped 0 bases and J dropped 7; count of bases not matched to a gene: 9.

This clone was counted a single time. The chain is built from TRBV2 and TRBJ2-1; a possible D gene is TRBD2 (6 bases). CDR3 size: 14 residues. The germline V gene has CDR1 SNHLY and CDR2 FYNNEI. The V and J ends lost 6 bases and 5 bases respectively, with 14 bases between them. The DNA of the CDR3 is TGTGCCAGCAGGCCCGGGACTTACGACAATGAGCAGTTCTTC. Residues: CASRPGTYDNEQFF.

The chain has TRBV5-8 and TRBJ1-2; the D is unclear. Germline CDR1 and CDR2: SGHTS and YDEGEE. The CDR3 is 14 amino acids. V lost 4 bases to trimming and J lost 0 bases, with 10 bases between them. The CDR3 here is CASSPTSANYGYTF. The CDR3 DNA reads TGTGCCAGCAGCCCGACGTCGGCTAACTATGGCTACACCTTC.

The V and J genes are TRBV3-1 (or the pseudogene TRBV3-2) and TRBJ2-5; D remains ambiguous. This CDR3 comprises 16 residues. CDR1 and CDR2 from the germline V gene are LGHDT and YNNKEL (reference sequence). The germline V and J ends were trimmed by 0 bases and 2 bases, with 13 bases remaining between them. The CDR3 reads CASSQDLGIIQETQYF. CDR3 sequence (DNA): TGTGCCAGCAGCCAAGATCTGGGGATAATTCAAGAGACCCAGTACTTC.